The rows below give T cell receptor beta chains drawn from one sample of a study of shared clonotypes between healthy human individuals. Assay used: immunoSEQ multiplex PCR; TCRdb lists only in-frame clones, some missing. This table holds roughly 2,000,000 clones, about 95% found once. The specimen sequenced was naive CD8+ T cells sorted from blood. These receptors originate from a man younger than 30 in good health. The CDR3 runs from the conserved cysteine through the conserved F or W. The D gene is left open where the match is weak. Where a row states a size, it is once, few, many or the class of an expanded clone; other rows omit it.

CDR3 protein	CDR3 DNA	J gene	V gene	clone size	D gene
CASSLTDFNTDTQYF	TGTGCCAGCAGTCTTACGGACTTCAACACAGATACGCAGTATTTT	TRBJ2-3	TRBV14	NA	NA
CASSPGLFYEQYF	TGCGCCAGCAGCCCCGGACTATTCTACGAGCAGTACTTC	TRBJ2-7	TRBV4-1	NA	NA
CSVEDPESPYEQYF	TGCAGCGTTGAAGATCCGGAGAGCCCCTACGAGCAGTACTTC	TRBJ2-7	TRBV29-1	NA	NA
CATSRDRGGNNEQFF	TGTGCCACCAGCAGAGATAGGGGAGGAAACAATGAGCAGTTCTTC	TRBJ2-1	TRBV15	NA	NA
CATRTGFSTGELFF	TGTGCCACTCGGACAGGGTTTAGCACCGGGGAGCTGTTTTTT	TRBJ2-2	TRBV6-5	NA	TRBD1
CASSTDRGWQETQYF	TGCGCCAGCAGCACAGACAGGGGGTGGCAAGAGACCCAGTACTTC	TRBJ2-5	TRBV10-2	once	TRBD1
CASSSLTGTYGYTF	TGTGCCAGCAGCTCACTGACAGGGACCTATGGCTACACCTTC	TRBJ1-2	TRBV11-2	NA	TRBD1
CASSLAGTNTEAFF	TGCGCCAGCAGCTTGGCCGGAACGAACACTGAAGCTTTCTTT	TRBJ1-1	TRBV5-1	NA	NA
CASSYFAGGVDEQFF	TGTGCCAGCAGTTACTTTGCGGGGGGAGTGGATGAGCAGTTCTTC	TRBJ2-1	TRBV6-5	NA	TRBD2
CASSGAEGLGETQYF	TGTGCCAGCAGCGGGGCCGAGGGTTTGGGGGAGACCCAGTACTTC	TRBJ2-5	TRBV9	NA	NA
CASSLSGATNEKLFF	TGTGCCAGCAGCCTGAGCGGTGCAACTAATGAAAAACTGTTTTTT	TRBJ1-4	TRBV9	NA	NA
CASSLVRLGQGAFF	TGTGCCAGCAGCTTAGTCCGGCTTGGGCAGGGAGCTTTCTTT	TRBJ1-1	TRBV7-9	NA	NA
CASSDEAGALNEQFF	TGTGCCAGCAGTGACGAGGCGGGGGCCCTCAATGAGCAGTTCTTC	TRBJ2-1	TRBV6-4	once	NA
CASGLGEGYEQYF	TGTGCTAGTGGTTTGGGGGAGGGCTACGAGCAGTACTTC	TRBJ2-7	TRBV12-5	NA	TRBD2
CASSQDETVQGGEQFF	TGCGCCAGCAGCCAAGATGAAACGGTCCAGGGGGGTGAGCAGTTCTTC	TRBJ2-1	TRBV4-1	NA	NA
CASSETDEQYF	TGCGCCAGCAGTGAGACAGATGAGCAGTACTTC	TRBJ2-7	TRBV10-1	NA	NA
CASSLNGPYNEQFF	TGTGCCAGCAGCTTGAACGGTCCCTACAATGAGCAGTTCTTC	TRBJ2-1	TRBV5-4	NA	NA
CASSLGSAGDLWEQYF	TGTGCCAGCAGCTTAGGGTCCGCGGGCGATTTGTGGGAGCAGTACTTC	TRBJ2-7	TRBV13	once	NA
CASSQQGAQETQYF	TGTGCCAGCAGCCAACAAGGGGCTCAAGAGACCCAGTACTTC	TRBJ2-5	TRBV7-9	NA	NA
CASRRSTGNQPQHF	TGCGCCAGCAGACGATCGACTGGTAATCAGCCCCAGCATTTT	TRBJ1-5	TRBV4-1	NA	NA
CAWSVRLGLAGVYQETQYF	TGTGCCTGGAGTGTACGTCTTGGACTAGCGGGAGTCTACCAAGAGACCCAGTACTTC	TRBJ2-5	TRBV30	NA	TRBD2
CASSFATGVGTEAFF	TGTGCCAGCAGTTTCGCGACAGGGGTTGGCACTGAAGCTTTCTTT	TRBJ1-1	TRBV6-5	NA	TRBD1
CASREAGDSYEQYF	TGTGCCAGCAGGGAAGCGGGGGACAGCTACGAGCAGTACTTC	TRBJ2-7	TRBV6-5	NA	NA
CAWTLPEGVFYNEQFF	TGTGCCTGGACCCTCCCGGAGGGGGTATTCTACAATGAGCAGTTCTTC	TRBJ2-1	TRBV30	NA	NA
CASSPGTGHTGELFF	TGCGCCAGCAGCCCCGGGACCGGACACACCGGGGAGCTGTTTTTT	TRBJ2-2	TRBV4-1	NA	NA
CASSFRDRPYNEQFF	TGTGCCAGCAGCTTTCGGGACCGTCCTTACAATGAGCAGTTCTTC	TRBJ2-1	TRBV7-9	NA	NA
CSVEDLARHSYNEQFF	TGCAGCGTTGAAGATCTTGCCCGACACTCCTACAATGAGCAGTTCTTC	TRBJ2-1	TRBV29-1	NA	NA
CANLVKGSRTDTQYF	TGTGCCAACCTCGTTAAGGGGAGCCGCACAGATACGCAGTATTTT	TRBJ2-3	TRBV19	NA	NA
CASSQDRGPTGELFF	TGCGCCAGCAGCCAAGATCGCGGGCCCACCGGGGAGCTGTTTTTT	TRBJ2-2	TRBV4-3	NA	NA
CASSNRTVFYTEAFF	TGTGCCAGTAGTAACCGGACAGTTTTTTACACTGAAGCTTTCTTT	TRBJ1-1	TRBV19	NA	NA
CSVEDTGICHF	TGCAGCGTTGAAGACACAGGGATTTGCCACTTC	TRBJ2-5	TRBV29-1	NA	NA
CASSQVISSPYNEQFF	TGTGCCAGCAGCCAAGTTATCTCGAGTCCCTACAATGAGCAGTTCTTC	TRBJ2-1	TRBV14	NA	NA
CASSATDQGPPYEQYF	TGTGCCAGCAGCGCGACAGATCAGGGACCCCCCTACGAGCAGTACTTC	TRBJ2-7	TRBV7-9	NA	NA
CSVEAGTLQETQYF	TGCAGCGTTGAAGCAGGGACGCTTCAAGAGACCCAGTACTTC	TRBJ2-5	TRBV29-1	once	NA
CASSGPLRGPHQTGELFF	TGTGCCAGCAGCGGGCCCCTGCGCGGACCCCATCAAACCGGGGAGCTGTTTTTT	TRBJ2-2	TRBV7-6	NA	NA
CAWSGTGFLYEQYF	TGTGCCTGGAGCGGGACAGGGTTTCTATACGAGCAGTACTTC	TRBJ2-7	TRBV30	NA	TRBD1
CASSILQGNTEAFF	TGTGCCAGCAGCATACTCCAGGGGAACACTGAAGCTTTCTTT	TRBJ1-1	TRBV5-5	NA	NA
CASSRTGTSNQPQHF	TGTGCCAGCAGCCGAACAGGGACTAGCAATCAGCCCCAGCATTTT	TRBJ1-5	TRBV2	NA	NA
CASSQTDQETQYF	TGTGCCAGTAGTCAGACAGACCAAGAGACCCAGTACTTC	TRBJ2-5	TRBV19	NA	NA
CASSPPGYSYSPLHF	TGTGCCAGCAGTCCCCCCGGGTATAGTTATTCACCCCTCCACTTT	TRBJ1-6	TRBV28	NA	NA
CASSQGQGAHNEQFF	TGCGCCAGCAGCCAAGGACAGGGGGCCCACAATGAGCAGTTCTTC	TRBJ2-1	TRBV4-3	NA	TRBD1
CASPGPTGVEQFF	TGTGCCAGCCCCGGACCGACAGGGGTTGAGCAGTTCTTC	TRBJ2-1	TRBV11-2	NA	TRBD1
CASSGDHMNTEAFF	TGTGCCAGCAGTGGGGACCATATGAACACTGAAGCTTTCTTT	TRBJ1-1	TRBV2	NA	NA
CANGTSGRDAYNEQFF	TGTGCCAACGGGACTAGCGGGAGAGACGCCTACAATGAGCAGTTCTTC	TRBJ2-1	TRBV15	NA	TRBD2
CASSRLWGSENYEQYF	TGTGCCAGCAGCCGACTTTGGGGTAGCGAAAACTACGAGCAGTACTTC	TRBJ2-7	TRBV11-2	NA	NA
CASRKGQGANQPQHF	TGTGCCAGCAGGAAGGGACAGGGGGCTAATCAGCCCCAGCATTTT	TRBJ1-5	TRBV28	NA	TRBD1
CATSPGTGPYEQYF	TGTGCCACCAGCCCCGGGACAGGGCCCTACGAGCAGTACTTC	TRBJ2-7	TRBV15	few	TRBD1